The rows below give T cell receptor beta chains drawn from one sample of a study of T cell responses to AZD1222 COVID-19 vaccine. Clones were read by immunoSEQ multiplex PCR, and TCRdb kept only the in-frame ones, dropping some. Of some 120,000 clones listed, roughly 88% are singletons. Source: peripheral blood, taken on day 0 of AZD1222 vaccination. These receptors were taken from an adult in good health. The CDR3 runs from the conserved cysteine through the conserved F or W. A D gene is named only where the DNA matches it firmly. Clone size, where shown, is once, few, many, or a class for clones that have expanded.

TRBV2,NA,TRBJ1-1,NA,CASSPWETDEAFF,TGTGCCAGCAGCCCATGGGAGACAGACGAAGCTTTCTTT
TRBV7-8,once,TRBJ2-7,NA,CASSLAGGGYEQYF,TGTGCCAGCAGCTTAGCCGGGGGCGGCTACGAGCAGTACTTC
TRBV28,NA,TRBJ1-2,NA,CASSLFQGRGYTF,TGTGCCAGCAGTTTATTCCAGGGTCGAGGCTACACCTTC
TRBV6-2/TRBV6-3,NA,TRBJ2-6,NA,CASSYKRGGISGANVLTF,TGTGCCAGCAGTTACAAGCGAGGGGGGATCTCTGGGGCCAACGTCCTGACTTTC
TRBV5-1,NA,TRBJ1-3,NA,CASSWDDAGNTIYF,TGCGCCAGCAGCTGGGATGACGCTGGAAACACCATATATTTT
TRBV7-9,NA,TRBJ1-2,NA,CASSSGLQFGYTF,TGTGCCAGCAGCTCGGGACTCCAGTTTGGCTACACCTTC
TRBV2,once,TRBJ1-6,NA,CASIKGNSPLHF,TGTGCCAGCATCAAGGGTAATTCACCCCTCCACTTT
TRBV11-2,NA,TRBJ1-4,NA,CASSPIRGHDEKLFF,TGTGCCAGCAGCCCCATCAGGGGCCACGATGAAAAACTGTTTTTT
TRBV7-2,NA,TRBJ2-1,NA,CASSLGMGAGNEQFF,TGTGCCAGCAGCTTAGGAATGGGGGCTGGGAATGAGCAGTTCTTC
TRBV5-1,NA,TRBJ2-1,TRBD2,CASSSGLAGAREQFF,TGCGCCAGCAGCTCCGGACTAGCGGGAGCAAGGGAGCAGTTCTTC
TRBV5-4,NA,TRBJ2-5,NA,CASSPVRDQETQYF,TGTGCCAGCAGCCCCGTTAGGGACCAAGAGACCCAGTACTTC
TRBV3-1/TRBV3-2,NA,TRBJ2-7,NA,CASSPRGGSYEQYF,TGTGCCAGCAGCCCCCGGGGCGGTTCCTACGAGCAGTACTTC
TRBV28,NA,TRBJ2-7,NA,CASSLEGIVGEQYF,TGTGCCAGCAGTTTGGAGGGCATCGTGGGAGAGCAGTACTTC